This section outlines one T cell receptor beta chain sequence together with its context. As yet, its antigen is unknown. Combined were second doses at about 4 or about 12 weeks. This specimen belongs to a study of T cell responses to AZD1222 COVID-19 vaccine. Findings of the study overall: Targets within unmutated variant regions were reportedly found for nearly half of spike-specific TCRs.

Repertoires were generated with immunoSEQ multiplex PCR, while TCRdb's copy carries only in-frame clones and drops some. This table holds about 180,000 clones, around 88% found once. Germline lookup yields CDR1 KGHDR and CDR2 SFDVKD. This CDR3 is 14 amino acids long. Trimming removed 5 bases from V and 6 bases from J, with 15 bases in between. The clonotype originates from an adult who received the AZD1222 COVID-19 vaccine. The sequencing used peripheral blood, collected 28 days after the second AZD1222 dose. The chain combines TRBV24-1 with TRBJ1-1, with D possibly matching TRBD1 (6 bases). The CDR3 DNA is TGTGCCACCAGTGGAACAGGGCCTCTTGCTGAAGCTTTCTTT. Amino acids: CATSGTGPLAEAFF.